The present entry profiles one T cell receptor beta chain with its context. Its antigen is currently unknown. Germline V gives CDR1 SGHAT, CDR2 FQNNGV. The junction had 8 bases not matched to a gene; V was cut back by 7 bases and J by 5 bases. This CDR3 is 13 amino acids long. The entry originates in a study of PD-1 blockade in classical Hodgkin lymphoma. The study, taken as a whole, reports: Patients newly diagnosed and complete responders had comparable baseline diversity. At baseline, newly diagnosed patients reportedly showed less TCR diversity than healthy donors. The origin of the repertoire differences remains undefined, with disease activity or prior therapy as possible causes. Patients starting nivolumab less than 1 year after ASCT had lower diversity and were excluded from later analyses.

This table comes from immunoSEQ multiplex PCR, and its TCRdb copy is limited to in-frame clones, with some not included. The sample lists approximately 110,000 clones; roughly nine tenths were seen once. Time point of the sample: cycle 4 day 1 (C4D1), after around six weeks of nivolumab. Each and every patient relapsed after autologous stem cell transplantation, and patients got differing brentuximab vedotin exposure. This specimen was peripheral blood mononuclear cells (PBMCs), taken before the fourth cycle of nivolumab. The gene calls are TRBV11-2 and TRBJ2-7, with TRBD2 identical over 7 bases. This TCR was sampled from a human donor with classical Hodgkin lymphoma. In nucleotides, the CDR3 is TGTGCCAGCAAGGCGGGGCGGGAGAACGAGCAGTACTTC. Protein sequence: CASKAGRENEQYF.